These T cell receptor beta chains were read from a single sample in a study of molecular identifiers for immune sequencing clone quantification. TCRdb fed the PCR reads into MiXCR, producing one record per CDR3 protein. Among about 54,000 distinct CDR3 sequences listed, around 25% were seen once. Sequencing was performed on naive CD8+ T cells from blood, with Jurkat cell RNA spiked in. These TCRs come from a human donor in good health. Some libraries in this study had Jurkat cell RNA spiked in. Both conserved end residues are part of each CDR3. The D gene is left open where the match is weak. Size is stated for part of the rows, as once, few or many counts, or as a class when the clone is expanded.

clone_size	v_call	j_call	d_call	cdr3_aa	cdr3_nt
many	TRBV14	TRBJ1-1	.	CASSQGDKFDMNTEAFF	TGTGCCAGCAGCCAAGGAGACAAGTTCGATATGAACACTGAAGCTTTCTTT
many	TRBV7-9	TRBJ2-4	.	CASSGPGGNIQYF	TGTGCCAGCAGCGGCCCCGGCGGAAACATTCAGTACTTC
.	TRBV6-2/TRBV6-3	TRBJ2-7	.	CATIGGGPYEQYF	TGTGCAACGATAGGGGGAGGCCCCTACGAGCAGTACTTC
many	TRBV29-1	TRBJ1-1	TRBD1	CSVQGGDEAFF	TGCAGCGTTCAGGGGGGGGATGAAGCTTTCTTT
many	TRBV29-1	TRBJ2-7	.	CSVEQGKYEQYF	TGCAGCGTTGAACAGGGGAAATACGAGCAGTACTTC
many	TRBV6-6	TRBJ2-3	TRBD2	CASSYSIGAGDRTDTQYF	TGTGCCAGCAGTTACTCGATCGGGGCGGGGGATCGCACAGATACGCAGTATTTT
many	TRBV6-2/TRBV6-3	TRBJ2-3	TRBD1	CASSYLSGGRTDTQYF	TGTGCCAGCAGTTATCTCTCAGGGGGTCGGACAGATACGCAGTATTTT
many	TRBV13	TRBJ2-5	.	CASSSAGQDQETQYF	TGTGCCAGCAGCTCCGCCGGGCAGGACCAAGAGACCCAGTACTTC
many	TRBV6-2/TRBV6-3	TRBJ2-3	TRBD2	CASKDLAGGLTDTQYF	TGTGCCAGCAAGGATCTAGCGGGAGGGCTCACAGATACGCAGTATTTT
many	TRBV19	TRBJ2-2	TRBD2	CASSILGGRAAGELFF	TGTGCCAGTAGTATTCTAGGCGGGAGGGCCGCCGGGGAGCTGTTTTTT
many	TRBV29-1	TRBJ2-3	TRBD2	CSVEDYSGRVDTQYF	TGCAGCGTTGAAGACTATAGCGGGAGAGTAGATACGCAGTATTTT
.	TRBV7-9	TRBJ2-1	.	CASSFSDGRFF	TGTGCCAGCAGCTTTTCCGATGGGCGGTTCTTC
many	TRBV19	TRBJ2-7	TRBD2	CASSAQTSGSYEQYF	TGTGCCAGTAGTGCCCAGACTAGCGGGAGCTACGAGCAGTACTTC
many	TRBV4-3	TRBJ2-7	.	CASSQGAGASYEQYF	TGCGCCAGCAGCCAGGGTGCCGGTGCCTCCTACGAGCAGTACTTC
.	TRBV24-1	TRBJ2-2	.	CATSDFRGTGGLFF	TGTGCCACCAGTGATTTTAGGGGGACCGGGGGGCTGTTTTTT
many	TRBV4-3	TRBJ2-5	.	CASSQDDGGRSQETQYF	TGCGCCAGCAGCCAAGATGACGGCGGTAGGAGTCAAGAGACCCAGTACTTC
many	TRBV12-3/TRBV12-4	TRBJ2-2	.	CASRQVGGITGELFF	TGTGCCAGCAGACAAGTAGGGGGAATAACCGGGGAGCTGTTTTTT
many	TRBV12-3/TRBV12-4	TRBJ2-2	.	CASSFQENTGELFF	TGTGCCAGCAGTTTCCAAGAGAACACCGGGGAGCTGTTTTTT
many	TRBV14	TRBJ1-4	.	CASSQDSGHPMGSEKLFF	TGTGCCAGCAGCCAAGATTCAGGACACCCGATGGGAAGTGAAAAACTGTTTTTT
few	TRBV12-3/TRBV12-4	TRBJ2-4	TRBD2	CASTGPISGMELAKNIQYF	TGTGCCAGCACGGGCCCGATTAGCGGGATGGAACTAGCCAAAAACATTCAGTACTTC
many	TRBV7-9	TRBJ1-1	.	CASSPHEAGMNTEAFF	TGTGCCAGCAGCCCCCACGAGGCAGGGATGAACACTGAAGCTTTCTTT
many	TRBV4-3	TRBJ2-3	.	CASSQERSTDTQYF	TGCGCCAGCAGCCAAGAGAGGAGCACAGATACGCAGTATTTT
many	TRBV27	TRBJ1-5	TRBD1	CASSLLARDRGPNQPQHF	TGTGCCAGCAGTTTATTGGCCCGGGACAGGGGGCCCAATCAGCCCCAGCATTTT
many	TRBV28	TRBJ2-5	TRBD1	CASSLTLRGQETQYF	TGTGCCAGCAGCCTCACCCTCAGGGGGCAAGAGACCCAGTACTTC
.	TRBV2	TRBJ2-4	TRBD1	CASSGDRDDSRNVQYF	TGTGCCAGCAGTGGCGACAGGGACGATTCCAGGAACGTTCAGTACTTC
many	TRBV7-9	TRBJ1-1	.	CASSPTGQDEAFF	TGTGCCAGCAGCCCAACGGGACAAGATGAAGCTTTCTTT
few	TRBV29-1	TRBJ2-4	TRBD1	CSVVSRTGPPGVENIQYF	TGCAGCGTGGTGTCAAGGACAGGCCCGCCAGGGGTCGAAAACATTCAGTACTTC
many	TRBV5-1	TRBJ2-7	TRBD1	CASSATGSEQYF	TGCGCCAGCAGCGCGACAGGGAGCGAGCAGTACTTC
.	TRBV30	TRBJ2-3	.	CAWSAAGADTQYF	TGTGCCTGGAGTGCGGCGGGTGCAGATACGCAGTATTTT
many	TRBV6-5	TRBJ2-1	.	CASSYSGTRNEQFF	TGTGCCAGCAGTTACTCTGGGACCCGGAATGAGCAGTTCTTC